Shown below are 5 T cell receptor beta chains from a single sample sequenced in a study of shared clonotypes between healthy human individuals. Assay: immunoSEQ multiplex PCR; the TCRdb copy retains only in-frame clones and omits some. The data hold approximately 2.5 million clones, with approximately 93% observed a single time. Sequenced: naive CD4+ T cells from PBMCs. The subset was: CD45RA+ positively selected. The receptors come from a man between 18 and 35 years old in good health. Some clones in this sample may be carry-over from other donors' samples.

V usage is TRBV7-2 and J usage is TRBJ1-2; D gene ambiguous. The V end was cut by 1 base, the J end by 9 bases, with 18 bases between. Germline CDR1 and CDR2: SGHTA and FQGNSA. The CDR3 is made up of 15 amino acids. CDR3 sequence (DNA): TGTGCCAGCAGCTTAGTGTCGGCAGATGCCCTGAGCTACACCTTC. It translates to CASSLVSADALSYTF.

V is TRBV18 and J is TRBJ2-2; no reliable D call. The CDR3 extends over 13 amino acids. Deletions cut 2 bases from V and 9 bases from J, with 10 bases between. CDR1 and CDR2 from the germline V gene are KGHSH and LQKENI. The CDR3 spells CASSPGVGRELFF. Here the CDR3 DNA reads TGTGCCAGCTCACCAGGGGTCGGACGGGAGCTGTTTTTT.

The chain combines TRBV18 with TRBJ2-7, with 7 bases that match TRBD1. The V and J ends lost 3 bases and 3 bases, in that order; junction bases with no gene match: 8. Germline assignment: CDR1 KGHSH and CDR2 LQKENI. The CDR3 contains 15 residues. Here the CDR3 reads CASSPYRGPIYEQYF. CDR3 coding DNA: TGTGCCAGCTCACCTTACAGGGGACCTATCTACGAGCAGTACTTC. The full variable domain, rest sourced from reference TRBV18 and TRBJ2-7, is NAGVMQNPRHLVRRRGQEARLRCSPMKGHSHVYWYRQLPEEGLKFMVYLQKENIIDESGMPKERFSAEFPKEGPSILRIQQVVRGDSAAYFCASSPYRGPIYEQYFGPGTRLTVT.

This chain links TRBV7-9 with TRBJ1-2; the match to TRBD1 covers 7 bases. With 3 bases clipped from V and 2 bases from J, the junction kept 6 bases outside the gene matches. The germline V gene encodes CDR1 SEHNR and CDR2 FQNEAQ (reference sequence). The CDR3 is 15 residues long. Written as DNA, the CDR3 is TGTGCCAGCAGCTTTAGGGACAGACACAACTATGGCTACACCTTC. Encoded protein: CASSFRDRHNYGYTF.

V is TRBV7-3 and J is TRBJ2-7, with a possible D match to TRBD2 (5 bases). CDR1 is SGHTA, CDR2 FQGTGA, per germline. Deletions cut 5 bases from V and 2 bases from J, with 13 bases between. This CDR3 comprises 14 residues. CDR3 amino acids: CASSVTGGPYEQYF. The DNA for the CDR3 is TGTGCCAGCAGCGTGACCGGAGGCCCCTACGAGCAGTACTTC.